This entry is about one TCR beta chain. This sample was included in a study of blood T cell repertoires in COVID-19. About the study: The origin of the acute and convalescent COVID-19 samples was the United States, Italy and Spain. From T cells, B-cell-depleted T cells, or PBMCs came the material, which was cDNA or gDNA.

CDR1 and CDR2 from the germline V gene are SGHNT and YENEEA. Trimming shortened V by 5 bases and J by 2 bases, and 12 bases separated the two germline ends. There are 15 residues in the CDR3. The age range of participants was about 18 to 90 years, with residence in roughly 25 US areas. Clinical history reported by participants formed the basis on which cohorts were assigned. Clones were sequenced by immunoSEQ multiplex PCR, and TCRdb holds only the in-frame ones, with some missing. The sample lists some 200,000 clones, roughly 80% occurring once. This clonotype originated in a man aged 35 to 55 who had recovered from COVID-19. This chain joins TRBV11-3 and TRBJ2-2; D tentatively reads TRBD1 or TRBD2 (6 bases each). Sequencing was performed on PBMCs or T cells enriched from blood (not recorded which). As DNA, the CDR3 is TGTGCCAGCAGCGTAGGGGGGCCAAACACCGGGGAGCTGTTTTTT. Protein product: CASSVGGPNTGELFF.